What follows are 21 T cell receptor beta chains derived from one specimen sequenced in a study of T-cell memory formation after mild COVID-19. TCRdb itself ran the 5' RACE reads through MiXCR, one entry per CDR3 protein. Counted here are approximately 180,000 distinct CDR3 sequences, approximately 16% occurring once; the ten biggest clones make up around 1.9%. Material: PBMCs or a T cell subset sorted from them (not recorded which). These receptors all come from an adult woman who had mild COVID-19 (a few samples of this study predate the infection). Cell type and time point are not known.

This clonotype has a handful of counts. The J gene is TRBJ2-3, the V gene TRBV2; 10 bases map to TRBD2. The V segment lost 6 bases and the J segment 6 bases; nucleotides outside the gene matches: 0. CDR1 is SNHLY, CDR2 FYNNEI, per germline. The CDR3 has 12 residues. CDR3 in DNA: TGTGCCAGCAGGGGACTAGCGGATACGCAGTATTTT. Residues: CASRGLADTQYF.

This clonotype was seen many times. V gene TRBV5-6 combines with J gene TRBJ2-7; TRBD2 might be the D (6 bases). The CDR3 is made up of 13 amino acids. V was trimmed by 4 bases and J by 3 bases, leaving 11 bases between them. The germline V gene encodes CDR1 SGHDT and CDR2 YYEEEE. For the CDR3, the DNA is TGTGCCAGCAGCCGCGGGGTAAACTACGAGCAGTACTTC. This translates into CASSRGVNYEQYF.

This clonotype was counted only a few times. The chain carries TRBV20-1 and TRBJ2-7; D unresolved. Per germline, CDR1 DFQATT and CDR2 SNEGSKA (reference sequence). The CDR3 is made up of 13 amino acids. V gave up 2 bases and J gave up 3 bases, with 11 bases separating them. The CDR3 DNA reads as TGCAGTGCTAGAAACATGTGGGACTACGAGCAGTACTTC. This gives the protein CSARNMWDYEQYF.

This chain connects TRBV10-3 to TRBJ2-5; a weak D match, TRBD1 (6 bases). CDR3 length equals 14 residues. In germline, CDR1 is ENHRY, CDR2 SYGVKD. Trimming stripped 5 bases from V and 4 bases from J, with 14 bases between. CDR3 loop: CAISTGHQRETQYF. The CDR3 DNA follows: TGTGCCATCAGTACAGGGCACCAACGAGAGACCCAGTACTTC.

The chain combines TRBV5-1 with TRBJ2-3; TRBD1 agrees at 9 bases. Germline lookup yields CDR1 SGHRS and CDR2 YFSETQ. The CDR3 sequence is 15 residues long. With 5 bases clipped from V and 2 bases from J, the junction kept 6 bases outside the gene matches. The CDR3 bases are TGCGCCAGCAGGACCGGGACAGGGTCCACAGATACGCAGTATTTT. It yields the protein CASRTGTGSTDTQYF.

V usage is TRBV27 and J usage is TRBJ1-6, with D perhaps matching TRBD1 (6 bases). There are 16 residues in the CDR3. V lost 3 bases and J 7 bases, leaving 16 bases between the germline ends. The germline gives CDR1 MNHEY, CDR2 SMNVEV (reference sequence). CDR3 loop: CASSFALDRRNSPLHF. The CDR3 region has the DNA TGTGCCAGCAGTTTTGCCCTGGACAGAAGGAATTCACCCCTCCACTTT.

The chain employs TRBV5-1 and TRBJ2-5; D gene uncertain. CDR1 and CDR2 from the germline V gene are SGHRS and YFSETQ. Trimming removed 4 bases from V and 5 bases from J, with 9 bases in between. This CDR3 is 12 amino acids long. The CDR3 DNA sequence: TGCGCCAGCAGCCCTCAAAGGGAGACCCAGTACTTC. Translation gives CASSPQRETQYF.

This clonotype was picked up a small number of times. The J gene is TRBJ1-2, the V gene TRBV20-1, with D maybe TRBD1 (5 bases). CDR1 is DFQATT and CDR2 is SNEGSKA in the germline V gene (reference sequence). V was pared by 3 bases and J by 0 bases, with 14 bases between. CDR3 length: 15 residues. CDR3 loop: CSASDRQLANYGYTF. The CDR3 nucleotides read TGCAGTGCTAGCGACCGACAGCTGGCTAACTATGGCTACACCTTC.

This clonotype came up a few times. V and J are TRBV12-3 or TRBV12-4 and TRBJ2-7; the match to TRBD2 covers 12 bases. The CDR3 spans 16 residues. Germline trimming cut 4 bases from V and 6 bases from J; bases unmatched to any gene: 10. In nucleotides, the CDR3 is TGTGCCAGCAGTTCGGGGCCGGGACTAGCGGGTTTCGAGCAGTACTTC. This sequence encodes CASSSGPGLAGFEQYF.

The V and J genes are TRBV12-3 or TRBV12-4 and TRBJ2-7, with a tentative D call TRBD1 (6 bases). The CDR3 has 15 residues. Trimming took 0 bases from V and 2 from J, leaving 11 bases between them. The CDR3 DNA reads as TGTGCCAGCAGTTTAGCCAGGGGCGAGGCCTACGAGCAGTACTTC. Its protein product is CASSLARGEAYEQYF.

This clonotype came up a few times. This chain links TRBV20-1 with TRBJ1-1; D is perhaps TRBD1 (5 bases). Germline assignment: CDR1 DFQATT and CDR2 SNEGSKA (reference sequence). V lost 3 bases and J 4 bases, leaving 24 bases between the germline ends. This CDR3 is built from 17 residues. The CDR3 bases are TGCAGTGCTAGGGGCAGGGACCTTCGTTTAGTCGGCACTGAAGCTTTCTTT. It is translated as CSARGRDLRLVGTEAFF.

The chain is built from TRBV6-1 and TRBJ2-1; the match to TRBD2 covers 12 bases. This CDR3 region has 15 residues. CDR1 MNHNS and CDR2 SASEGT come from the germline V gene. V lost 3 bases and J lost 9; bases outside the gene matches: 6. The CDR3 DNA reads TGTGCCAGCAGTGAGACTAGCGGGGGATTCGGTGAGCAGTTCTTC. Translation gives CASSETSGGFGEQFF.

The chain has TRBV19 and TRBJ2-2; D remains ambiguous. The CDR3 is 15 amino acids. Germline CDR1 is LNHDA and CDR2 is SQIVND (reference sequence). V was clipped by 3 bases and J by 1 base, with 9 bases between them. This CDR3 reads CASSIQPGNTGELFF. The CDR3 coding sequence is TGTGCCAGTAGTATTCAACCCGGGAACACCGGGGAGCTGTTTTTT.

This clonotype showed up just a few times. This chain uses TRBV28 with TRBJ2-1; D not certain. Germline V CDR1 and CDR2: MDHEN, SYDVKM. This CDR3 has 14 residues. V gave up 6 bases and J gave up 7 bases, with 16 bases separating them. The CDR3, as DNA: TGTGCCAGCAGCCCTGTGGCTTCTACGAATGAGCAGTTCTTC. Its translation is CASSPVASTNEQFF.

This clonotype showed up just a few times. The CDR3 loop is CASSYGISYGYTF. In DNA form, the CDR3 reads TGTGCCAGCAGTTACGGTATTTCCTATGGCTACACCTTC. J is TRBJ1-2 and V is TRBV6-5; D unresolved. This CDR3 is 13 amino acids long. Trimming pared 2 bases from V and 4 bases from J, leaving 8 bases between. The V gene's germline CDR1 is MNHEY and CDR2 SVGAGI.

The chain recombines TRBV18 with TRBJ2-6, with 9 nucleotides matching TRBD1. The CDR3 covers 16 residues. J was trimmed by 0 bases and V by 8 bases; bases with no gene match: 5. Germline CDR1 reads KGHSH; CDR2 reads LQKENI. The CDR3 region has the DNA TGTGCCAGCCCAGGGGACAGGGACTCTGGGGCCAACGTCCTGACTTTC. Its translation: CASPGDRDSGANVLTF.

As to this clonotype: One end of the junction fails to match germline, which may point to a read error. The chain combines TRBV20-1 with TRBJ2-7; 8 bases fit TRBD1. This CDR3 is 14 amino acids long. CDR1 is DFQATT and CDR2 is SNEGSKA in the germline V gene (reference sequence). The CDR3 DNA sequence: TGCAGTCCAAGAAGGGGACAGGATTCCTACGAGCAGCACTTC. This gives the protein CSPRRGQDSYEQHF.

The chain recombines TRBV2 with TRBJ2-1; D is uncertain. CDR1 is SNHLY, CDR2 FYNNEI, per germline. Trimming cost V 2 bases and J 9 bases, with 5 bases left between them. The CDR3 length is 11 residues. The CDR3 is CASSEPGEQFF. CDR3 in DNA: TGTGCCAGCAGTGAACCGGGTGAGCAGTTCTTC.

The chain is built from TRBV20-1 and TRBJ2-4; either TRBD1 or TRBD2 may supply D (5 bases each). V dropped 2 bases and J dropped 1 base, with 15 bases sitting between them. Germline CDR1 and CDR2: DFQATT and SNEGSKA (reference sequence). CDR3 size: 16 residues. This CDR3 reads CSARPGTVGAKNIQYF. CDR3 DNA sequence: TGCAGTGCTAGACCTGGGACGGTTGGGGCCAAAAACATTCAGTACTTC.

This clonotype was seen a few times. V gene TRBV7-2 combines with J gene TRBJ2-2; D is possibly TRBD1 (6 bases). The CDR3 is 15 amino acids. Trimming took 4 bases from V and 5 from J, leaving 14 bases between them. CDR1 is SGHTA and CDR2 is FQGNSA in the germline V gene. The CDR3 protein is CASSSKGDGTGELFF. CDR3 sequence (DNA): TGTGCCAGCAGCTCCAAGGGGGATGGGACCGGGGAGCTGTTTTTT.

This clonotype was seen repeatedly, ten times or more. The chain links TRBV7-3 to TRBJ2-1, with D perhaps matching TRBD2 (5 bases). The CDR3 loop spans 15 amino acids. Trimming shortened V by 3 bases and J by 5 bases, and 14 bases separated the two germline ends. Germline CDR1 and CDR2: SGHTA and FQGTGA. The CDR3 region has the DNA TGTGCCAGCAGCTTGAATCGGAACGGGAACAATGAGCAGTTCTTC. Translating gives CASSLNRNGNNEQFF.